The 13 T cell receptor beta chains below come from one sample, sequenced in a study of T cells in women clearing cervical HPV infection. Produced via immunoSEQ multiplex PCR; TCRdb's table is partial and in-frame only. This sample contains around 30,000 clones. The sample was blood buffy coat. These receptors originate from a woman aged 18-69 years with a cervical HPV16 infection that either progressed to CIN3+ or cleared (not recorded which).

Points on this clone: The CDR3 is cut off 3 residues early in the read; its end comes from the germline J gene. The chain combines TRBV20-1 with TRBJ2-7, with a possible D match to TRBD1 (6 bases). The V gene lost 3 bases and the J gene lost 2 bases, with 14 bases spanning the gap. The CDR3 is made up of 14 amino acids. CDR1 DFQATT and CDR2 SNEGSKA come from the germline V gene (reference sequence). The sequenced CDR3 bases are TGCAGTGCTAGTCAGACAGGAACAACCTACGAG. Protein product: CSASQTGTTYE. The full-length CDR3 reads as CSASQTGTTYEQYF.

In regard to this clone: The read ends 3 residues early relative to the CDR3; the germline J gene fills the gap. V usage is TRBV20-1 and J usage is TRBJ1-2; D uncertain. The CDR3 consists of 14 residues. Trimming removed 0 bases from V and 3 bases from J, with 11 bases in between. Per the germline V gene, CDR1 is DFQATT and CDR2 is SNEGSKA (reference sequence). CDR3 bases read: TGCAGTGCTAGAGATGTCAGGATGGACTATGGC. The encoded protein is CSARDVRMDYG. The CDR3 reads in full as CSARDVRMDYGYTF.

For this clone: The CDR3 end is not reached by the read, which stops 3 residues before it; the germline J gene fills it in. The chain combines TRBV5-1 with TRBJ2-3, with D perhaps TRBD2 (7 bases). Germline CDR1 is SGHRS and CDR2 is YFSETQ. This CDR3 is built from 15 residues. V was cut by 0 bases and J by 4 bases, with 12 bases left in between. The CDR3 DNA, read in part, is TGCGCCAGCAGCTTGGAGGGGGGGGCTTCAGATACG. Translation: CASSLEGGASDT. The whole CDR3 protein is CASSLEGGASDTQYF.

Comments on this clone: Sequencing ends 3 residues short of the CDR3 end; the germline J gene provides the rest. The rearrangement links TRBV7-2 to TRBJ2-1, with D perhaps matching TRBD2 (6 bases). The V end was cut by 1 base, the J end by 8 bases, with 9 bases between. From germline, CDR1 is SGHTA and CDR2 FQGNSA. CDR3 length: 13 residues. Here the CDR3 reads CASSLGRGHEQFF. The part of the CDR3 DNA that was read is TGTGCCAGCAGCTTAGGGCGGGGACATGAG.

Turning to this clone: Read data end 3 residues before the CDR3 end; the end is taken from the germline J gene. The chain joins TRBV5-8 to TRBJ2-1; D perhaps matches TRBD1 (5 bases). The CDR3 loop spans 14 amino acids. The V gene lost 4 bases and the J gene lost 4 bases, with 12 bases spanning the gap. The germline V gene has CDR1 SGHTS and CDR2 YDEGEE. CDR3 DNA, as far as it was read: TGTGCCAGCAGCCTCCCTGGGGCTTACAATGAG. This encodes CASSLPGAYNE. The whole CDR3 reads CASSLPGAYNEQFF.

Comments on this clone: The sequence runs out 3 residues before the end of the CDR3; the remainder is reconstructed from the germline J gene. V is TRBV6-4 and J is TRBJ2-1; 10 positions match TRBD2. CDR3 length: 15 residues. Germline V CDR1 and CDR2: MRHNA, SNTAGT. With 3 bases clipped from V and 7 bases from J, the junction kept 6 bases outside the gene matches. The CDR3 loop is CASSESGGAGNEQFF. Incomplete CDR3 DNA: TGTGCCAGCAGTGAAAGCGGGGGGGCCGGGAATGAG.

A word on this clone: The read gets to within 3 residues of the CDR3 end, and the germline J gene fills in the rest. The V call is TRBV30, the J call TRBJ2-1, with 9 bases lining up with TRBD1. V lost 5 bases, J lost 5 bases, and 7 bases stayed unmatched. This CDR3 spans 14 amino acids. Germline CDR1 GTSNPN, CDR2 SVGIG (reference sequence). CDR3 sequence reads: CAWEKQGANNEQFF. The covered CDR3 bases are TGTGCCTGGGAGAAACAGGGGGCAAACAATGAG.

A word on this clone: The CDR3 end lies 3 residues beyond the end of the read and is filled in from the germline J gene. The rearrangement uses TRBV18 and TRBJ2-1, with TRBD1 identical over 8 bases. The V segment lost 2 bases and the J segment 6 bases; nucleotides outside the gene matches: 15. Looked up from germline, CDR1 is KGHSH and CDR2 is LQKENI. The length of the CDR3 is 18 residues. The DNA read from the CDR3 is TGTGCCAGCTCACCAATTCGGTTTCGGGACAGGCTAGTCAATGAG. It yields the protein CASSPIRFRDRLVNE. The whole CDR3 is CASSPIRFRDRLVNEQFF. Full variable domain (outside the CDR3, taken from reference TRBV18 and TRBJ2-1): NAGVMQNPRHLVRRRGQEARLRCSPMKGHSHVYWYRQLPEEGLKFMVYLQKENIIDESGMPKERFSAEFPKEGPSILRIQQVVRGDSAAYFCASSPIRFRDRLVNEQFFGPGTRLTVL.

On this clone: The read ends 3 residues before the CDR3 terminus; that terminus is restored from the germline J gene. This chain links TRBV5-1 with TRBJ2-3; 9 nucleotides align to TRBD2. This CDR3 spans 11 amino acids. The V and J ends lost 7 bases and 8 bases, in that order; junction bases with no gene match: 2. The germline CDR1 and CDR2 sequences are SGHRS and YFSETQ. Incomplete CDR3 DNA: TGCGCCAGCGGTAGCGGGAGTACG. Amino acids: CASGSGST. The full CDR3 sequence reads CASGSGSTQYF.

As for this clone: The read gets to within 3 residues of the CDR3 end, and the germline J gene fills in the rest. The chain recombines TRBV20-1 with TRBJ1-4, with 7 bases identical to TRBD1. Per germline, CDR1 DFQATT and CDR2 SNEGSKA (reference sequence). The CDR3 is 13 amino acids. V was pared by 6 bases and J by 3 bases, with 4 bases of the junction left unmatched. CDR3 DNA, as far as it was read: TGCAGTGCAAAGACAGGGTCTAATGAAAAA. Translating it yields CSAKTGSNEK. Given in full, the CDR3 is CSAKTGSNEKLFF.

Concerning this clone: The missing CDR3 end, 3 residues past where the read stops, is filled in from the germline J gene. V is TRBV11-2 and J is TRBJ1-6; 8 nucleotides agree with TRBD1. The CDR3 has 15 residues. Trimming took 5 bases from V and 9 from J; bases not matched to a gene: 9. The germline CDR1 and CDR2 sequences are SGHAT and FQNNGV. This chain's CDR3 is CASSILAGGVSPLHF. The sequenced part of the CDR3 DNA is TGTGCCAGCAGCATCTTGGCAGGGGGCGTTTCACCC.

Remarks on this clone: The read terminates 3 residues before the CDR3 end, so the remaining end is supplied by the germline J gene. The chain links TRBV29-1 to TRBJ1-2, with D tentatively TRBD1 (5 bases). Germline assignment: CDR1 SQVTM and CDR2 ANQGSEA. This CDR3 spans 13 amino acids. The sequenced CDR3 bases are TGCAGCGTTGAACCCCAGGGCGTTCGGGGC. This translates into CSVEPQGVRG. The full CDR3 sequence reads CSVEPQGVRGYTF.

Remarks on this clone: With the read ending 3 residues before the CDR3 end, the germline J gene is used to fill in that end. V gene TRBV2 combines with J gene TRBJ1-5; D call uncertain. Looked up from germline, CDR1 is SNHLY and CDR2 is FYNNEI. There are 13 residues in the CDR3. Trimming removed 4 bases at V and 9 bases at J, with 13 bases between. CDR3 bases read: TGTGCCAGCAGTGGGTACTCGAGTGGGCCC. Residues: CASSGYSSGP. The whole CDR3 protein reads CASSGYSSGPQHF.